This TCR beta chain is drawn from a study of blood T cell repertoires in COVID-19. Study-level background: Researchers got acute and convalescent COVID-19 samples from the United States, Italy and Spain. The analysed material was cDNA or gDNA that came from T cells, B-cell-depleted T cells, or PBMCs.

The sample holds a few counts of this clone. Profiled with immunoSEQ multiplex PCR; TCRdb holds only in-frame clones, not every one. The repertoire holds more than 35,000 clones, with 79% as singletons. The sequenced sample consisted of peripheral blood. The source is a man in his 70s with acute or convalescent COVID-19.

Written as DNA, the CDR3 is TGCGCCAGCAGCGTGGATGGGATGTATCGGGGTGGCTACACCTTC. Residues: CASSVDGMYRGGYTF. The V gene is TRBV5-1, the J gene TRBJ1-2; unclear D gene. This CDR3 is 15 amino acids long. The germline V gene has CDR1 SGHRS and CDR2 YFSETQ. V lost 4 bases, J lost 7 bases, and 20 bases lay in between.